This is a list of T cell receptor beta chains from one sample in a study of blood T cells in healthy people across ages. TCRdb processed the 5' RACE reads anew with MiXCR; each CDR3 protein has one entry. The data contain approximately 800,000 distinct CDR3 sequences, about 59% of them seen just once; the ten biggest clones take up 28%. Sequenced material: blood. The receptors originated from a man aged 30 to 45 in good health. Both conserved end residues are part of each CDR3. D genes are given only for firm matches. For some rows the clone size is stated as once, few or many, or as a class when expanded; others skip it.

CASADRGATNEKLFF | TGTGCCAGCGCAGACAGGGGGGCGACTAATGAAAAACTGTTTTTT | TRBD1 | TRBV2 | - | TRBJ1-4
CATSTRPRDHYNEQFF | TGTGCCACCAGTACCAGGCCCAGGGACCACTACAATGAGCAGTTCTTC | - | TRBV24-1 | - | TRBJ2-1
CASGDRRYEQYF | TGTGCCAGCGGGGACAGGCGATACGAGCAGTACTTC | TRBD1 | TRBV6-1 | - | TRBJ2-7
CSVEGQGGDTGELFF | TGCAGCGTTGAAGGACAGGGGGGGGACACCGGGGAGCTGTTTTTT | TRBD1 | TRBV29-1 | - | TRBJ2-2
CASSHTGEQYF | TGTGCCAGCAGCCATACAGGCGAGCAGTACTTC | - | TRBV3-1 | few | TRBJ2-7
CASRDRNSPLHF | TGTGCCAGCAGAGACAGGAATTCACCCCTCCACTTT | - | TRBV6-2/TRBV6-3 | - | TRBJ1-6
CASSSGQRETQYF | TGCGCCAGCAGCTCGGGACAGAGGGAGACCCAGTACTTC | TRBD1 | TRBV5-1 | few | TRBJ2-5
CASMAGTFGETQYF | TGTGCCAGCATGGCAGGGACTTTTGGAGAGACCCAGTACTTC | - | TRBV6-6 | - | TRBJ2-5
CASSLSGVSVNTEAFF | TGCGCCAGCAGCCTGAGCGGAGTGTCAGTGAACACTGAAGCTTTCTTT | - | TRBV5-1 | - | TRBJ1-1
CASSPRPPGLGHYEQYF | TGTGCCAGCAGCCCCCGACCCCCGGGACTAGGACACTACGAGCAGTACTTC | TRBD2 | TRBV3-1 | few | TRBJ2-7
CASSSPDRSPVGYYEQYF | TGTGCCAGCAGTTCCCCGGACAGGTCTCCGGTAGGGTACTACGAGCAGTACTTC | TRBD1 | TRBV12-3/TRBV12-4 | - | TRBJ2-7
CASSYIDVGNNEQFF | TGTGCCAGCAGTTATATAGATGTGGGTAACAATGAGCAGTTCTTC | - | TRBV6-6 | - | TRBJ2-1
CASSPLTGDTDTQYF | TGTGCCAGCAGCCCCCTGACGGGGGACACAGATACGCAGTATTTT | - | TRBV12-3/TRBV12-4 | - | TRBJ2-3
CASNLPGQAYNEQFF | TGTGCCAGCAATCTTCCGGGACAGGCCTACAATGAGCAGTTCTTC | TRBD1 | TRBV12-3/TRBV12-4 | - | TRBJ2-1
CAWRVQAYTEAFF | TGTGCCTGGAGAGTACAGGCTTACACTGAAGCTTTCTTT | - | TRBV30 | - | TRBJ1-1
CASSLQLSSYNEQFF | TGTGCCAGCAGTTTACAGTTGAGCTCCTACAATGAGCAGTTCTTC | - | TRBV28 | - | TRBJ2-1
CAISVGQGFGKQYF | TGTGCCATCAGTGTCGGACAGGGTTTCGGCAAGCAGTACTTC | TRBD1 | TRBV10-3 | few | TRBJ2-7
CASSLLGGPGTDTQYF | TGTGCCAGCAGCTTATTGGGTGGACCAGGCACAGATACGCAGTATTTT | - | TRBV7-3 | - | TRBJ2-3
CASSVRGANYGYTF | TGTGCCAGCAGTGTTAGGGGGGCGAACTATGGCTACACCTTC | - | TRBV2 | few | TRBJ1-2
CAISEERDRAPGTDTQYF | TGTGCCATCAGTGAGGAGAGGGACAGGGCCCCTGGCACAGATACGCAGTATTTT | TRBD1 | TRBV10-3 | - | TRBJ2-3
CSVELSRYNEQFF | TGCAGCGTTGAATTGTCGAGGTACAATGAGCAGTTCTTC | - | TRBV29-1 | many | TRBJ2-1
CVSKPRQGGETQYF | TGTGTCAGCAAACCCCGACAGGGGGGGGAGACCCAGTACTTC | TRBD1 | TRBV2 | - | TRBJ2-5
CSASGGGYEQYF | TGCAGTGCTAGCGGGGGGGGCTACGAGCAGTACTTC | TRBD2 | TRBV20-1 | few | TRBJ2-7
CAISPGSAYEQYF | TGTGCCATCAGTCCAGGGAGCGCCTACGAGCAGTACTTC | - | TRBV10-3 | - | TRBJ2-7
CASRSGASELFF | TGTGCCAGCAGATCTGGGGCATCGGAGCTGTTTTTT | - | TRBV6-1 | - | TRBJ2-2
CASSMGQGYEQYF | TGTGCCAGCAGTATGGGACAGGGCTACGAGCAGTACTTC | TRBD1 | TRBV2 | few | TRBJ2-7
CASSRSGTGRGETQYF | TGCGCCAGCAGCCGTTCAGGGACCGGAAGGGGAGAGACCCAGTACTTC | - | TRBV4-3 | - | TRBJ2-5
CASTDLSRDTQYF | TGTGCCAGCACTGACCTGTCGAGAGATACGCAGTATTTT | - | TRBV6-2/TRBV6-3 | - | TRBJ2-3
CSVRQGVEQYF | TGCAGCGTTAGACAGGGGGTCGAGCAGTACTTC | TRBD1 | TRBV29-1 | - | TRBJ2-7
CASTPLAEYNEQFF | TGTGCCAGTACCCCCTTAGCGGAGTACAATGAGCAGTTCTTC | - | TRBV11-1 | - | TRBJ2-1
CASSLAGRHNEQFF | TGTGCCAGCAGCTTAGCAGGGCGCCACAATGAGCAGTTCTTC | - | TRBV11-2 | - | TRBJ2-1
CASSQVRIPRTQYF | TGTGCCAGCAGCCAAGTCAGAATCCCCCGTACGCAGTATTTT | - | TRBV3-1 | - | TRBJ2-3
CASSLRLDEQFF | TGTGCCAGCAGCCTGAGATTGGACGAGCAGTTCTTC | - | TRBV14 | many | TRBJ2-1
CSARDLSITEAFF | TGCAGTGCTAGAGATCTTTCCATCACTGAAGCTTTCTTT | - | TRBV20-1 | few | TRBJ1-1
CASSQQDTQYF | TGTGCCAGCAGTCAACAGGATACGCAGTATTTT | - | TRBV12-3/TRBV12-4 | - | TRBJ2-3
CASNDRGTEAFF | TGTGCCAGCAACGACAGGGGTACTGAAGCTTTCTTT | TRBD1 | TRBV12-3/TRBV12-4 | - | TRBJ1-1
CAISESGSRYQPQHF | TGTGCCATCAGTGAGTCTGGTTCCAGATATCAGCCCCAGCATTTT | - | TRBV10-3 | - | TRBJ1-5
CAGQGPNQPQHF | TGTGCCGGTCAGGGCCCCAATCAGCCCCAGCATTTT | - | TRBV6-2/TRBV6-3 | - | TRBJ1-5
CVSRQTSGNGAKNIQYF | TGTGTCAGCAGGCAGACTAGCGGGAACGGAGCCAAAAACATTCAGTACTTC | TRBD2 | TRBV2 | - | TRBJ2-4
CASSLGQMGTEAFF | TGTGCCAGCAGCTTAGGACAGATGGGGACTGAAGCTTTCTTT | - | TRBV7-2 | - | TRBJ1-1
CASSLSWGGNEQFF | TGTGCCAGCAGTTTATCCTGGGGTGGTAATGAGCAGTTCTTC | - | TRBV27 | few | TRBJ2-1
CASSGDRTTGYTF | TGTGCCAGCAGTGGGGACAGGACCACGGGCTACACCTTC | TRBD1 | TRBV6-1 | once | TRBJ1-2
CASSQSSGGASETQYF | TGTGCCAGCAGCCAGTCTAGCGGGGGGGCCTCAGAGACCCAGTACTTC | TRBD2 | TRBV7-2 | - | TRBJ2-5
CASSLNLVDTQYF | TGTGCCAGCAGCTTAAACCTTGTAGATACGCAGTATTTT | - | TRBV7-3 | once | TRBJ2-3
CSVALFPGQGGGYTF | TGCAGCGTCGCACTTTTCCCGGGACAAGGGGGTGGCTACACCTTC | - | TRBV29-1 | few | TRBJ1-2
CANSYSGDRNSPLHF | TGTGCCAACAGTTACTCCGGGGACAGGAATTCACCCCTCCACTTT | TRBD1 | TRBV6-5 | - | TRBJ1-6